Here is one T cell receptor beta chain with its context. No antigen is known for it. Germline V gene data show CDR1 as MGHRA and CDR2 as YSYEKL. The CDR3 consists of 13 residues. The V gene lost 1 base and the J gene lost 10 bases, with 11 bases spanning the gap. This specimen belongs to a study of cytomegalovirus exposure and HLA in healthy donors. Overall study context: Both the roughly 120 validation repertoires and the roughly 620 first-cohort repertoires used the same platform, as reported by a later analysis.

Study-level findings and limits: The classifier, whose performance was assessed in both the original and validation cohorts, reportedly diagnosed cytomegalovirus status with high specificity and sensitivity.

Here immunoSEQ multiplex PCR was the method, and the copy in TCRdb shows in-frame clones only, minus some. This repertoire shows fewer than 200,000 clones, 86% found once; its top ten account for approximately 2.4%. V gene TRBV4-1 combines with J gene TRBJ2-1; the D gene is possibly TRBD1 (6 bases). The receptor comes from a young man in good health and CMV-seropositive. Source material: PBMCs. For the CDR3, the DNA is TGCGCCAGCAGCCAAGCCCCACAGGGCGAGCAGTTCTTC. The encoded protein is CASSQAPQGEQFF.